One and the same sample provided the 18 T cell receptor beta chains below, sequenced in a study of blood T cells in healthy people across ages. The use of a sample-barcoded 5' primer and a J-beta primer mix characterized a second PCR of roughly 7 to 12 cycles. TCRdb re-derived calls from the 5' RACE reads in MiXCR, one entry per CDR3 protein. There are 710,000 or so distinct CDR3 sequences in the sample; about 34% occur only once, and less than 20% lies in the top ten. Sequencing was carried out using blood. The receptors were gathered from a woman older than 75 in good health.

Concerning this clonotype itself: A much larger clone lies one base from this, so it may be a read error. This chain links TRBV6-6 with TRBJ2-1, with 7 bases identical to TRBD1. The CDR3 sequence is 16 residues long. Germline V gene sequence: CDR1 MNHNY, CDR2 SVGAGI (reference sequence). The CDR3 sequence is CTSSSYRGIVYDEQFF. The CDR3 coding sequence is TGTACCAGCAGTTCCTACAGGGGAATCGTCTACGATGAGCAGTTCTTC.

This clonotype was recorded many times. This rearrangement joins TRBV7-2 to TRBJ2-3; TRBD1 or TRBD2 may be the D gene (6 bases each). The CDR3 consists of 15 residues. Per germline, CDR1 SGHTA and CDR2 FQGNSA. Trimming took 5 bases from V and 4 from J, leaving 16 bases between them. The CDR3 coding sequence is TGTGCCAGCAGCCCGAGGGGGGCCCAGGCAGATACGCAGTATTTT. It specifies CASSPRGAQADTQYF.

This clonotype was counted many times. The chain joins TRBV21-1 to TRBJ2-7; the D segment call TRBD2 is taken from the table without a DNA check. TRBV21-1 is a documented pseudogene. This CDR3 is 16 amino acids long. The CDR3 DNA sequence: TGTGCCAGCAGCGCACGGGACCTCCTGATCATCTACGAGCAGTACTTC. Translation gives CASSARDLLIIYEQYF.

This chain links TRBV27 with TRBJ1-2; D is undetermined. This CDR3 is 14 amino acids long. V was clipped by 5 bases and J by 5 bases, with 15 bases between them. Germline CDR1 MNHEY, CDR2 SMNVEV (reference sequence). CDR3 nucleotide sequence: TGTGCCAGCAGTCCGGATTACAGAAAGTATGGCTACACCTTC. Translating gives CASSPDYRKYGYTF.

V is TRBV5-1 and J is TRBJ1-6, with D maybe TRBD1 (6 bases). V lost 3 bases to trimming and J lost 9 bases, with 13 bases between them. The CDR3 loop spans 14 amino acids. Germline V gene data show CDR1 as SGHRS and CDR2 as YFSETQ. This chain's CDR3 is CASSYDRLGSPLHF. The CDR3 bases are TGCGCCAGCAGCTACGACAGGTTGGGTTCACCCCTCCACTTT.

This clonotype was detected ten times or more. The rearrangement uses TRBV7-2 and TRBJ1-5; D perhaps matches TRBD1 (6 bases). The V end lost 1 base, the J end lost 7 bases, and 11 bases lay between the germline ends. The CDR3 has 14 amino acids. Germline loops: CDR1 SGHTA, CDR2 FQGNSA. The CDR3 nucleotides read TGTGCCAGCAGCTTAGATCAGGGACAACAGCCCCAGCATTTT. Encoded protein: CASSLDQGQQPQHF.

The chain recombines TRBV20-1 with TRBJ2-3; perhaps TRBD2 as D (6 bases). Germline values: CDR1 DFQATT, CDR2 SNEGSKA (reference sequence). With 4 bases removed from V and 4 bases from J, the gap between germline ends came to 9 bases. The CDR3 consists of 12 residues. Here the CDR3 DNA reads TGCAGTGCTACGGGACTGGCAGATACGCAGTATTTT. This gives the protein CSATGLADTQYF.

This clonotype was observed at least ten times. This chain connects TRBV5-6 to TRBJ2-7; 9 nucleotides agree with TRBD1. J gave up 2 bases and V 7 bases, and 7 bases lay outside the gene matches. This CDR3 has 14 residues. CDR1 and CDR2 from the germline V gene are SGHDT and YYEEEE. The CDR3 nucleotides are TGTGCCAGCCTGCCGGGACAGGGCCCCTACGAGCAGTACTTC. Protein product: CASLPGQGPYEQYF.

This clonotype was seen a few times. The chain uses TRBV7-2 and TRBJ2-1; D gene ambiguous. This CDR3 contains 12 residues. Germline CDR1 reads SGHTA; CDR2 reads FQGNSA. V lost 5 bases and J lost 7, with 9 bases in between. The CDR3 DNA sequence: TGTGCCAGCAGCCCGGACCATAATGAGCAGTTCTTC. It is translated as CASSPDHNEQFF.

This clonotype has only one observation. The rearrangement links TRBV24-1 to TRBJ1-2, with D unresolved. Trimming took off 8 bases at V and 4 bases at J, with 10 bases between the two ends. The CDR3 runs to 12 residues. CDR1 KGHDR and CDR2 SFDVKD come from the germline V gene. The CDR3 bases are TGTGCCACCAACCGGGAGTTCTATGGCTACACCTTC. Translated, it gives CATNREFYGYTF.

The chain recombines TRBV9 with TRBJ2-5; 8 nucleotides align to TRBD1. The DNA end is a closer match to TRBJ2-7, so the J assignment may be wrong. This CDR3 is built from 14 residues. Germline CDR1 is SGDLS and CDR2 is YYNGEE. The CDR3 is CASSVEGQVDEQYF. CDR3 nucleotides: TGTGCCAGCAGCGTAGAGGGACAGGTGGACGAGCAGTACTTC.

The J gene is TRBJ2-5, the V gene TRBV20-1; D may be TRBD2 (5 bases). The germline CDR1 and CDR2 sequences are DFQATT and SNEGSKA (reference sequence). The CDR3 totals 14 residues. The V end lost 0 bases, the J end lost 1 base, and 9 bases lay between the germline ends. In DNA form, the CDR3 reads TGCAGTGCTAGAGATCTGACTACCCAAGAGACCCAGTACTTC. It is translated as CSARDLTTQETQYF.

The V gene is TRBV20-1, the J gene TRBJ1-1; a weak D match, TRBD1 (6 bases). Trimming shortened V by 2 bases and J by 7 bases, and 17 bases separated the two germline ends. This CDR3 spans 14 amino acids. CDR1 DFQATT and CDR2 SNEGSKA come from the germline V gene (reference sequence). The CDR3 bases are TGCAGTGCTAGATTTTTGGGCAGGGGTGGTGAAGCTTTCTTT. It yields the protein CSARFLGRGGEAFF.

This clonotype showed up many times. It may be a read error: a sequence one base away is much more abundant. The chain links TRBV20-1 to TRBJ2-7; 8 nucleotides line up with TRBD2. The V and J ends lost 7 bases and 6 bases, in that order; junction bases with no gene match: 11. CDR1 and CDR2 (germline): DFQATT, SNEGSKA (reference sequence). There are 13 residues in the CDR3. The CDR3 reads CSVPGLVRGEQYF. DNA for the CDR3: TGCAGTGTGCCGGGACTAGTGAGGGGCGAGCAGTACTTC.

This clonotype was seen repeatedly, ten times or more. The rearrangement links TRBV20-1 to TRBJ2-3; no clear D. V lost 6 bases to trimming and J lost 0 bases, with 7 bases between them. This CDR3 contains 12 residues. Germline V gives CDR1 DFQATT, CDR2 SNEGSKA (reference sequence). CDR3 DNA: TGCAGTGCGCGGATTAGCACAGATACGCAGTATTTT. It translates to CSARISTDTQYF.

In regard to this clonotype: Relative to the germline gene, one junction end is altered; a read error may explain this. This CDR3 is CASGLRGGSNQPRHF. The DNA for the CDR3 is TGTGCCAGCGGCTTGAGGGGTGGAAGCAATCAGCCCCGGCATTTT. The V gene is TRBV7-3, the J gene TRBJ1-5, with a weak D call TRBD1 (5 bases). The CDR3 runs to 15 residues. From germline, CDR1 is SGHTA and CDR2 FQGTGA.

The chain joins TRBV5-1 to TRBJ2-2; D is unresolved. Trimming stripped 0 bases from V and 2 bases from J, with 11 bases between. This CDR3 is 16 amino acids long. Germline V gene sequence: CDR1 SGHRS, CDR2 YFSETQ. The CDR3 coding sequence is TGCGCCAGCAGCTTGGGTCCCAGACGAAACACCGGGGAGCTGTTTTTT. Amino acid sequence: CASSLGPRRNTGELFF.

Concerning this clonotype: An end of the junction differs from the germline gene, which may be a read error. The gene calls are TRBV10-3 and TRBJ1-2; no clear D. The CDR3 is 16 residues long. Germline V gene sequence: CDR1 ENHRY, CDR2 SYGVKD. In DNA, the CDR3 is TGTGCCATCAATGACCCCCGGGGATCCCCTAGGTATGGCTGCACCTTC. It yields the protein CAINDPRGSPRYGCTF.